The clone carrying this T cell receptor (beta chain) was recorded at least ten times. The antigen remains unidentified. The data belong to a study of T cells in Graves' hyperthyroidism and ophthalmopathy. Overall study context: The authors collected peripheral blood at initial diagnosis, before any treatment. Study outcomes and limitations: Ophthalmopathy stood apart from stable hyperthyroidism in a 13 V-J model.

TCR beta CDR3 regions were amplified from RNA transcripts. HTBI primers drove first-round RT-PCR of the TCR CDR3. MiXCR, run by TCRdb on the multiplex PCR reads, gives a single entry per CDR3 protein. Counted here are about 600,000 distinct CDR3 sequences, approximately 16% occurring once; the ten biggest clones make up 2.5% to 4%. Between the trimmed V and J ends, which lost 8 bases and 2 bases, there was a span of 15 bases. The CDR3 covers 14 residues. Germline V gene lookup returns CDR1 MNHNS and CDR2 SASEGT. Clinical symptoms, serum thyroxine and TRAb, thyroid ultrasound and orbital computed tomography together formed the diagnostic basis. This sample holds PBMCs from roughly 10 ml fresh peripheral blood.

The sequencing input was blood. The source of this sequence is a woman aged 40 to 50 with Graves' ophthalmopathy. The chain has TRBV6-1 and TRBJ1-1; maybe TRBD1 (5 bases). The CDR3 protein is CASCGLGANTEAFF. Here the CDR3 DNA reads TGTGCCAGCTGCGGTCTCGGGGCTAACACTGAAGCTTTCTTT.